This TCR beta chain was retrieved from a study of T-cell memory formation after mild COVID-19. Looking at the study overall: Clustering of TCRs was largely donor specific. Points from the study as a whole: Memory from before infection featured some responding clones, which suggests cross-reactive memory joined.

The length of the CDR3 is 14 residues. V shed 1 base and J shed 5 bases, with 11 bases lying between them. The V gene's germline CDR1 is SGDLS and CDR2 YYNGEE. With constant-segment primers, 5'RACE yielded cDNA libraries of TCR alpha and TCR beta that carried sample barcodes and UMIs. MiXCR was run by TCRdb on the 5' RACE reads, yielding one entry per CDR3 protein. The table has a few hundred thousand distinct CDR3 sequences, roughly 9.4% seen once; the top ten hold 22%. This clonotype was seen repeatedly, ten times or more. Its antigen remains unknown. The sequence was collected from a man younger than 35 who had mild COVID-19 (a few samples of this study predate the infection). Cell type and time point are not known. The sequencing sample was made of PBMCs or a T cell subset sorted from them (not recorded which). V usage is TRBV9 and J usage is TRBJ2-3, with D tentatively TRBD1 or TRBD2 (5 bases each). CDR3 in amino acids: CASSVFGAGDTQYF. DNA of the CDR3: TGTGCCAGCAGCGTATTCGGGGCGGGAGATACGCAGTATTTT.